This T cell receptor (beta chain) was recorded in a study of identical twins. Findings of the study overall: Fewer insertions characterized abundant cord blood beta clonotypes, whereas memory repertoires showed none. It was possible that invariant MAIT and iNKT cells partly confounded the zero-insertion analyses.

Per germline, CDR1 LGHDT and CDR2 YNNKEL (reference sequence). The CDR3 has 11 amino acids. V was cut by 1 base and J by 12 bases, with 7 bases left in between. This clonotype was seen a handful of times. Its antigen is currently unknown. TCRdb reprocessed the 5' RACE reads via MiXCR and lists one record per CDR3 protein. The sample records about 530,000 distinct CDR3 sequences, approximately 14% being singletons. These same data were also listed under a study on yellow fever vaccine responses in identical twins.

Material: CD4+ T cells sorted from blood. The gene calls are TRBV3-1 and TRBJ2-1; D is perhaps TRBD1 or TRBD2 (5 bases each). The TCR comes from a woman younger than 35 in good health. CDR3: CASSQGGRQFF. The CDR3, as DNA: TGTGCCAGCAGCCAAGGGGGGAGGCAGTTCTTC.